This T cell receptor beta chain was retrieved from a study of T cell responses to AZD1222 COVID-19 vaccine. Profiling relied on immunoSEQ multiplex PCR, and the TCRdb table lists in-frame clones only, not all of them. This table has around 91,000 clones, 70% to 90% appearing once. A remark on this clone: Its antigen is as yet unknown.

The junction had 5 bases not matched to a gene; V was cut back by 3 bases and J by 4 bases. Germline CDR1 is SQVTM and CDR2 is ANQGSEA. The CDR3 runs 14 residues. Findings and limits, study-wide: Just a handful of people given AZD1222 tested seropositive at baseline. Spike-specific TCR breadth and depth grew following two AZD1222 doses. Repertoire sampling happened only post peak T cell response. Most donors were white British, females outnumbered males, and clonal diversity was possibly underestimated.

The V call is TRBV29-1, the J call TRBJ1-4, with 7 bases fitting TRBD1. The TCR was taken from an adult in good health. The sample consisted of peripheral blood, taken on day 0 of AZD1222 vaccination. CDR3: CSVDFGTDNEKLFF. The CDR3 DNA follows: TGCAGCGTTGATTTCGGGACAGATAATGAAAAACTGTTTTTT. Looking up the rest from reference TRBV29-1 and TRBJ1-4 gives the full variable domain: SAVISQKPSRDICQRGTSLTIQCQVDSQVTMMFWYRQQPGQSLTLIATANQGSEATYESGFVIDKFPISRPNLTFSTLTVSNMSPEDSSIYLCSVDFGTDNEKLFFGSGTQLSVL.